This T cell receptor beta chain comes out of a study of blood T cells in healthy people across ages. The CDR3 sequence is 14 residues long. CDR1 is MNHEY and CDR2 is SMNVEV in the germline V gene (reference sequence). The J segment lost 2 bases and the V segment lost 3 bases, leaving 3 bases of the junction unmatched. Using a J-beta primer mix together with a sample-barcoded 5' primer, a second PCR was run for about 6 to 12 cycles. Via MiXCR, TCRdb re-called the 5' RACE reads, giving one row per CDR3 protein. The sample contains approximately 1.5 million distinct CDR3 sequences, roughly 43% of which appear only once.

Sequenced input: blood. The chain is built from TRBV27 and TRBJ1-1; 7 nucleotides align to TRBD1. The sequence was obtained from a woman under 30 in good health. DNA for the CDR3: TGTGCCAGCAGTTTTGGGACAGACAACACTGAAGCTTTCTTT. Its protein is CASSFGTDNTEAFF.